This T cell receptor beta chain was captured by sequencing in a study of OX40 agonist ivuxolimab in advanced cancers. Concerning the study at large: Ivuxolimab was a fully human IgG2 agonistic monoclonal antibody targeting the costimulatory receptor OX40 (CD134). Intravenous ivuxolimab was administered to patients every 2 weeks at six dose levels: 0.01, 0.1, 0.3, 1.5, 3 and 10 mg/kg. The paper covers the monotherapy dose-escalation part of the phase I ivuxolimab trial, which included N of about 50 patients. Prior anti-PD-1, anti-PD-L1 or anti-CTLA-4 therapy was permitted, and checkpoint inhibitors had been received by approximately 39% of dose-escalation patients. The point of sequencing TCRbeta in the periphery was to test whether ivuxolimab changed TCR sequence diversity and drove clonal T-cell expansion. In the dose-escalation cohort, 75% to 90% of patients were male, and the mean age was around 65 years with a range of roughly 20 to 85. Among the roughly 50 dose-escalation patients, about 19 had hepatocellular carcinoma, 15 or so melanoma, 9 renal cell carcinoma and 9 head and neck cancer. Partial responses occurred in three dose-escalation patients: two with cutaneous melanoma and one with hepatocellular carcinoma.

The germline V gene (reference sequence) sets CDR1 to LNHNV and CDR2 to YYDKDF. V is trimmed back by 9 bases and J by 10 bases, and the junction contains 12 bases that no gene match accounts for. The CDR3 covers 13 residues, taking in both the cysteine and the phenylalanine. Only CDR3 DNA is held: 39 bases, read in frame from base 1. For sequencing of the TCRbeta CDR3 region, genomic DNA was extracted from the sorted cells. The immunoSEQ Assay was used to sequence the TCRbeta CDR3 regions. Drawn from immuneACCESS, this table holds only the in-frame rearrangements with V and J called that TCRdb kept. Clones are partly lost; checked studies trace under half to an unresolved V gene and leave the rest unexplained. The sample profile shows approximately 69,000 clones; just over 90% of them were found once. The ten largest clones represent 0.25% to 0.3% of the sample. Comment on this clone: Its target antigen remains unknown. Within one base of it there is no much larger clone, and no base qualities were kept.

Patients with autoimmune disease history or receiving systemic immunosuppression were excluded from the trial. In every dose cohort, peripheral blood was drawn for TCR sequencing at baseline, cycle 4 day 1, and cycle 7 day 1. The samples were drawn from a first-in-human, open-label, multicenter phase I dose-escalation trial of ivuxolimab. Adults with locally advanced or metastatic melanoma, renal cell carcinoma, hepatocellular carcinoma or head and neck squamous cell carcinoma were enrolled in the trial. Before TCR sequencing, CD4+ T cells and CD8+ T cells from peripheral blood were sorted into separate populations. What the study reported, not specific to this receptor: After ivuxolimab, CD8+ T cells had more expanded clones than CD4+ T cells on average. The antigen specificity of the clonally expanded peripheral T cells was not determined. At doses from 0.1 to 3.0 mg/kg, clonal expansion was seen in both CD4+ and CD8+ blood T cells between baseline and week 6. Low levels of normalized T-cell clonal expansion were also seen in some patients who did not respond. In the 0.1-3.0 mg/kg groups, partial responders were among the patients with the lowest normalized peripheral clonal expansion, particularly in CD8+ T cells.

This receptor was obtained from an adult with an advanced solid tumor such as melanoma, head and neck, liver or kidney cancer. The specimen comprised CD4+ or CD8+ T cells sorted from blood, sampled in a trial of the OX40 agonist ivuxolimab. The sequence links TRBV15 to TRBJ2-1, with TRBD2 matching 7 junction bases. CDR3 reads: CATNRDYSWEQFF. Here is the DNA: TGTGCCACAAACCGGGACTACTCATGGGAGCAGTTCTTC.